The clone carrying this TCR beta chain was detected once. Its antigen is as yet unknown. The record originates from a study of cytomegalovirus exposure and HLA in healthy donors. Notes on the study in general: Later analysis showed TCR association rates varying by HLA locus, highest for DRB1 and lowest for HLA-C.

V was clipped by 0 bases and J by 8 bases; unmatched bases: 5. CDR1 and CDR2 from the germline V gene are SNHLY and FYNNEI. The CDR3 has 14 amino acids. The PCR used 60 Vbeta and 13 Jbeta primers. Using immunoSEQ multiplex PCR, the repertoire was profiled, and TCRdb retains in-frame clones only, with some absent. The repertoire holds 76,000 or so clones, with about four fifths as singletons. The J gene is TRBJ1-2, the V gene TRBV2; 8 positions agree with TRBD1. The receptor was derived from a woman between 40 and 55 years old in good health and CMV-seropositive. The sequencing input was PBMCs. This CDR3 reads CASSEAGTGQGYTF. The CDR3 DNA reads TGTGCCAGCAGTGAAGCGGGGACAGGACAGGGCTACACCTTC.